Listed below are T cell receptor beta chains from one sample, sequenced in a study of CD8 T cells in ankylosing spondylitis. TCRdb re-called the 5' RACE reads through MiXCR, storing one row per CDR3 protein. The data hold around 210,000 distinct CDR3 sequences, with approximately 7.6% observed a single time. Sequencing was performed on blood, either unsorted or a sorted T cell fraction (not recorded which). All receptors come from a female donor with ankylosing spondylitis or in good health (not recorded which). Both conserved end residues are part of each CDR3.

TRBV28	CASSPQPAFEAFF
TRBV24-1	CATSDFSLPNEQFF
TRBV20-1	CSAREGNIQYF
TRBV2	CASSGDRTSGSYEQYF
TRBV20-1	CSASPGTAEMISGNTIYF
TRBV11-2	CASSSTNTEAFF
TRBV5-1	CASSLSWAGTGELFF
TRBV7-3	CASSAGTGSPTEAFF
TRBV20-1	CSARDGGGESATNEKLFF
TRBV15	CATSRDWTYNEQFF
TRBV2	CASSGSIPPYEQYF
TRBV14	CASSHIRVSYEQYF
TRBV9	CASSVRTEGEQYF
TRBV30	CAWRAAYDYTF
TRBV5-1	CASSPSGGGRYNEQFF
TRBV12-3/TRBV12-4	CASKRDSDTEAFF
TRBV7-6	CAVSGRLNTGELFF
TRBV7-9	CASSAGLAGHNEQFF